The 25 T cell receptor beta chains presented below share a single source sample, sequenced in a study of cytomegalovirus exposure and HLA in healthy donors. Researchers ran the PCR with 60 Vbeta and 13 Jbeta primers. Profiled with immunoSEQ multiplex PCR; TCRdb holds only in-frame clones, not every one. The table has 100,000 to 150,000 clones, around 83% seen once; the top ten hold approximately 2.4%. The sample was PBMCs. The receptor set was obtained from a man in his fifties in good health and CMV-seronegative.

The J gene is TRBJ1-2, the V gene TRBV5-1, with D possibly matching TRBD1 (5 bases). The CDR3 length is 13 residues. CDR1 SGHRS and CDR2 YFSETQ come from the germline V gene. V was shortened by 1 base and J by 4 bases, with 8 bases between the two germline ends. CDR3 sequence reads: CASSLTGVYGYTF. For the CDR3, the DNA is TGCGCCAGCAGCTTGACAGGAGTCTATGGCTACACCTTC.

This chain uses TRBV5-6 with TRBJ2-7; possibly TRBD2 for D (5 bases). Germline assignment: CDR1 SGHDT and CDR2 YYEEEE. The CDR3 covers 14 residues. V was trimmed by 4 bases and J by 6 bases, leaving 17 bases between them. Here the CDR3 reads CASSRPVLGSEQYF. For the CDR3, the DNA is TGTGCCAGCAGCCGACCGGTCCTGGGGAGCGAGCAGTACTTC.

V usage is TRBV30 and J usage is TRBJ2-7, with 8 bases matching TRBD2. CDR1 is GTSNPN and CDR2 is SVGIG in the germline V gene (reference sequence). The V gene end was trimmed by 3 bases and the J gene end by 7 bases; junction bases not matched to a gene: 5. CDR3 size: 12 residues. The CDR3 is CAWSGGAGEQYF. In DNA form, the CDR3 reads TGTGCCTGGAGCGGGGGGGCTGGTGAGCAGTACTTC.

V gene TRBV7-3 combines with J gene TRBJ2-5, with 8 positions matching TRBD1. J lost 5 bases, V lost 5 bases, and 7 bases had no gene match. The CDR3 contains 14 residues. CDR1 and CDR2 from the germline V gene are SGHTA and FQGTGA. DNA for the CDR3: TGTGCCAGCAGCCGGACAGGGATTGAGGAGACCCAGTACTTC. Amino acids: CASSRTGIEETQYF.

The chain combines TRBV27 with TRBJ2-7, with 7 bases aligning to TRBD2. Germline CDR1 and CDR2: MNHEY and SMNVEV (reference sequence). V gave up 5 bases and J gave up 2 bases; unmatched junction bases: 3. The CDR3 spans 13 residues. The CDR3 bases are TGTGCCAGCAGTCCCGGGGGGACCTACGAGCAGTACTTC. It encodes CASSPGGTYEQYF.

This clone was seen more than once but under ten times. This chain joins TRBV6-5 and TRBJ1-2; D call uncertain. Germline V gene lookup returns CDR1 MNHEY and CDR2 SVGAGI. This CDR3 region has 14 residues. The V and J ends lost 11 bases and 5 bases respectively, with 21 bases between them. The CDR3 sequence: CASGVDSRYYGYTF. The CDR3 nucleotides read TGTGCCTCCGGGGTGGACTCGCGATATTATGGCTACACCTTC.

This chain links TRBV7-2 with TRBJ1-1; D remains unclear. The CDR3 extends over 15 amino acids. V lost 1 base, J lost 2 bases, and 11 bases lay in between. Germline V gives CDR1 SGHTA, CDR2 FQGNSA. CDR3 loop: CASSLVPESNTEAFF. CDR3 bases: TGTGCCAGCAGCTTAGTCCCTGAGTCTAACACTGAAGCTTTCTTT.

The V gene is TRBV25-1, the J gene TRBJ1-6; 9 bases fit TRBD1. The CDR3 consists of 17 residues. J was trimmed by 7 bases and V by 3 bases; bases with no gene match: 10. Germline loops: CDR1 MGHDK, CDR2 SYGVNS. CDR3: CASSDPGQGISNSPLHF. The CDR3, as DNA: TGTGCCAGCAGTGACCCGGGACAGGGAATAAGCAATTCACCCCTCCACTTT.

The chain carries TRBV4-1 and TRBJ2-7, with D perhaps matching TRBD1 (5 bases). Trimming took 4 bases from V and 2 from J, leaving 18 bases between them. Germline values: CDR1 MGHRA, CDR2 YSYEKL. The CDR3 consists of 16 residues. The CDR3 sequence: CASSRAPQGRAYEQYF. The CDR3 DNA reads as TGCGCCAGCAGCCGGGCACCGCAGGGCAGAGCCTACGAGCAGTACTTC.

The chain combines TRBV7-9 with TRBJ2-3, with D possibly TRBD2 on 7 matching bases. Germline lookup yields CDR1 SEHNR and CDR2 FQNEAQ (reference sequence). V lost 4 bases to trimming and J lost 6 bases, with 20 bases between them. This CDR3 comprises 16 residues. This CDR3 reads CASSSPEGGGRDTQYF. CDR3 sequence (DNA): TGTGCCAGCAGCTCCCCTGAGGGGGGGGGAAGGGATACGCAGTATTTT. Based on the CDR3 plus reference TRBV7-9 and TRBJ2-3, the full variable domain is DTGVSQNPRHKITKRGQNVTFRCDPISEHNRLYWYRQTLGQGPEFLTYFQNEAQLEKSRLLSDRFSAERPKGSFSTLEIQRTEQGDSAMYLCASSSPEGGGRDTQYFGPGTRLTVL.

This sequence joins TRBV4-1 and TRBJ2-5; TRBD1 might be the D (5 bases). The J call is doubtful: the DNA matches TRBJ2-7 better. Germline V gene sequence: CDR1 MGHRA, CDR2 YSYEKL. This CDR3 is 16 amino acids long. The CDR3 protein is CASSQARVTGRYEQYF. CDR3 DNA sequence: TGCGCCAGCAGCCAAGCTCGTGTTACAGGCCGCTACGAGCAGTACTTC.

The table lists this clone with a count of one. The J gene is TRBJ1-1, the V gene TRBV10-3; D gene ambiguous. The CDR3 consists of 16 residues. The V gene's germline CDR1 is ENHRY and CDR2 SYGVKD. V lost 2 bases, J lost 2 bases, and 15 bases lay in between. The CDR3 DNA follows: TGTGCCATCAGTGAGCTACGAGGAGGGCCTAACACTGAAGCTTTCTTT. As protein: CAISELRGGPNTEAFF.

DNA of the CDR3: TGTGCCAGCAGAGGCGGGACAGTCAATCAGCCCCAGCATTTT. Translating gives CASRGGTVNQPQHF. The J gene is TRBJ1-5, the V gene TRBV6-1, with 7 bases identical to TRBD1. Losses at the gene ends were 6 bases for V and 3 bases for J; bases not matched to a gene: 5. This CDR3 has 14 residues. In germline, CDR1 is MNHNS, CDR2 SASEGT.

For this clone: Other DNA sequences in the sample encode the same CDR3. The V call is TRBV19, the J call TRBJ2-3; the D gene is possibly TRBD2 (5 bases). V was trimmed by 6 bases and J by 0 bases, leaving 7 bases between them. This CDR3 comprises 13 residues. Germline CDR1 and CDR2: LNHDA and SQIVND (reference sequence). CDR3 in DNA: TGTGCCAGTAGCCTAGCTAGCACAGATACGCAGTATTTT. Translating gives CASSLASTDTQYF.

The chain employs TRBV6-5 and TRBJ1-2, with 7 bases aligning to TRBD1. The length of the CDR3 is 15 residues. V was pared by 0 bases and J by 6 bases, with 7 bases of the junction left unmatched. Germline CDR1 and CDR2: MNHEY and SVGAGI. CDR3 region: CASSYSRRGVNGYTF. The CDR3 DNA reads as TGTGCCAGCAGTTACTCTCGCAGGGGGGTCAATGGCTACACCTTC.

This chain connects TRBV18 to TRBJ2-7; TRBD2 matches 9 bases. The J segment lost 3 bases and the V segment lost 1 base, leaving 7 bases of the junction unmatched. Looked up from germline, CDR1 is KGHSH and CDR2 is LQKENI. The CDR3 loop spans 16 amino acids. The CDR3 DNA sequence: TGTGCCAGCTCACCACGCCCCGGAGCGGGGGGCTACGAGCAGTACTTC. This sequence encodes CASSPRPGAGGYEQYF. The full variable domain, with the rest looked up from reference TRBV18 and TRBJ2-7, is NAGVMQNPRHLVRRRGQEARLRCSPMKGHSHVYWYRQLPEEGLKFMVYLQKENIIDESGMPKERFSAEFPKEGPSILRIQQVVRGDSAAYFCASSPRPGAGGYEQYFGPGTRLTVT.

This clone appeared a single time. The chain has TRBV5-1 and TRBJ2-7; the D is unclear. With 0 bases removed from V and 0 bases from J, the gap between germline ends came to 10 bases. Germline-derived CDR1 and CDR2 are SGHRS and YFSETQ. The CDR3 totals 15 residues. Written as DNA, the CDR3 is TGCGCCAGCAGCTTGGACGGAGCTCCCTCCTACGAGCAGTACTTC. Its protein product is CASSLDGAPSYEQYF. Drawing the rest from reference TRBV5-1 and TRBJ2-7, the complete variable domain is KAGVTQTPRYLIKTRGQQVTLSCSPISGHRSVSWYQQTPGQGLQFLFEYFSETQRNKGNFPGRFSGRQFSNSRSEMNVSTLELGDSALYLCASSLDGAPSYEQYFGPGTRLTVT.

The count of this clone is one. This chain joins TRBV4-1 and TRBJ2-3; maybe TRBD2 (7 bases). This CDR3 has 15 amino acids. Germline V CDR1 and CDR2: MGHRA, YSYEKL. The germline V and J ends were trimmed by 4 bases and 5 bases, with 16 bases remaining between them. The CDR3 DNA sequence: TGCGCCAGCAGCCCCCTAAGAGGGGGGGAAGATACGCAGTATTTT. Its protein is CASSPLRGGEDTQYF.

This clone was seen only once. J is TRBJ2-5 and V is TRBV5-1, with unresolved D. Judging by the DNA end, TRBJ2-7 fits better; the J call may be wrong. This CDR3 is built from 11 residues. In germline, CDR1 is SGHRS, CDR2 YFSETQ. The CDR3 here is CASSEAYEQYF. The CDR3 region has the DNA TGCGCCAGCAGCGAAGCCTACGAGCAGTACTTC.

CDR3 coding DNA: TGTGCCAGCACCCCTACCTATACAGGGGTGTATGGCTACACCTTC. Translated, it gives CASTPTYTGVYGYTF. The V gene is TRBV2, the J gene TRBJ1-2, with 7 bases identical to TRBD1. Unmatched junction bases numbered 13, after V lost 7 bases and J lost 5 bases. The CDR3 has 15 residues. CDR1 and CDR2 (germline): SNHLY, FYNNEI. Supplemented by reference TRBV2 and TRBJ1-2, the full variable domain reads EPEVTQTPSHQVTQMGQEVILRCVPISNHLYFYWYRQILGQKVEFLVSFYNNEISEKSEIFDDQFSVERPDGSNFTLKIRSTKLEDSAMYFCASTPTYTGVYGYTFGSGTRLTVV.

This chain joins TRBV12-5 and TRBJ1-1; 8 bases are shared with TRBD1. Per germline, CDR1 LGHNT and CDR2 FRNRAP. V lost 2 bases and J lost 10; bases outside the gene matches: 15. The CDR3 runs 16 residues. The DNA for the CDR3 is TGTGCTAGTGGTTTGCAAACCGGGACAGGCCCTTATGTAGCTTTCTTT. It codes for CASGLQTGTGPYVAFF.

The chain joins TRBV5-1 to TRBJ2-2; the D is unclear. This CDR3 comprises 16 residues. V was trimmed by 4 bases and J by 2 bases, leaving 15 bases between them. Germline assignment: CDR1 SGHRS and CDR2 YFSETQ. CDR3 residues: CASSQEQSFNTGELFF. DNA of the CDR3: TGCGCCAGCAGCCAAGAACAGAGTTTCAACACCGGGGAGCTGTTTTTT.

Comments on this clone: Mismatch with germline at one junction end may stem from a read error. V is TRBV11-2 and J is TRBJ1-1; TRBD1 matches 9 bases. Looked up from germline, CDR1 is SGHAT and CDR2 is FQNNGV. The CDR3 extends over 14 amino acids. CDR3 residues: CASSSRLHRGLTVF. The CDR3 coding sequence is TGTGCCAGCAGCTCGAGATTACACAGGGGGCTAACCGTCTTT.

This clone appeared once. The chain joins TRBV25-1 to TRBJ2-7; no reliable D call. The CDR3 extends over 11 amino acids. Germline V gives CDR1 MGHDK, CDR2 SYGVNS. With 5 bases removed from V and 6 bases from J, the gap between germline ends came to 8 bases. The CDR3 region has the DNA TGTGCCAGCAGTCAGGTCCTCGAGCAGTACTTC. Amino acids: CASSQVLEQYF.

V and J are TRBV4-2 and TRBJ1-3, with a weak D call TRBD1 (5 bases). Germline V lookup: CDR1 LGHNA, CDR2 YNFKEQ. The V end lost 4 bases, the J end lost 4 bases, and 14 bases lay between the germline ends. The CDR3 spans 15 residues. The CDR3 bases are TGTGCCAGCAGCCTGACAGCGGGAGGGGGAAACACCATATATTTT. This codes for CASSLTAGGGNTIYF.